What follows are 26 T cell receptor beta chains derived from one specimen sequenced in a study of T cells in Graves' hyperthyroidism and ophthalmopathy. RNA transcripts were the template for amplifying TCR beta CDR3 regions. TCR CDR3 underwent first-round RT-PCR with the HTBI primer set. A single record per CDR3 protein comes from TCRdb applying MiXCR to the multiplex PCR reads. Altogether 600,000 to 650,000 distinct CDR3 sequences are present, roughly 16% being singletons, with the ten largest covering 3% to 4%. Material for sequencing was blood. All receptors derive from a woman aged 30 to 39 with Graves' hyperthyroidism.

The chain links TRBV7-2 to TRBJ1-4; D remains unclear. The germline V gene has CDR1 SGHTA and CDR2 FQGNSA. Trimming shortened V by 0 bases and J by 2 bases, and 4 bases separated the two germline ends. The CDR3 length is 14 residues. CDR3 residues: CASSLARTNEKLFF. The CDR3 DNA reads TGTGCCAGCAGCTTAGCAAGGACTAATGAAAAACTGTTTTTT.

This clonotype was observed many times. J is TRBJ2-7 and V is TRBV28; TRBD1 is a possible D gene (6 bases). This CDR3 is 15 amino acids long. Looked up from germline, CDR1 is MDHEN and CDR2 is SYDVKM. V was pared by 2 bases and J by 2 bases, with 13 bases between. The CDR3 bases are TGTGCCAGCAGTTTAGGGGGCAGCCTTACCTACGAGCAGTACTTC. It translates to CASSLGGSLTYEQYF.

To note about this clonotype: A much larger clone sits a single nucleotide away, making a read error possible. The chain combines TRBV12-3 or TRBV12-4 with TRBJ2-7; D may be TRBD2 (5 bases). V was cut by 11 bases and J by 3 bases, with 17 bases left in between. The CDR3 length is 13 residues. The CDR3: CAGAPGSGYEQYF. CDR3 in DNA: TGTGCCGGCGCCCCTGGAAGCGGCTACGAGCAGTACTTC.

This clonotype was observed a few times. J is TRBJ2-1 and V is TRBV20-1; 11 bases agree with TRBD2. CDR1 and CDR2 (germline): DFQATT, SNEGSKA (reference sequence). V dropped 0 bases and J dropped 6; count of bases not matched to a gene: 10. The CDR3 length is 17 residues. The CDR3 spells CSARDSGTSGSRNEQFF. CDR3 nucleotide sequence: TGCAGTGCTAGAGATTCCGGGACTAGCGGAAGTCGCAATGAGCAGTTCTTC.

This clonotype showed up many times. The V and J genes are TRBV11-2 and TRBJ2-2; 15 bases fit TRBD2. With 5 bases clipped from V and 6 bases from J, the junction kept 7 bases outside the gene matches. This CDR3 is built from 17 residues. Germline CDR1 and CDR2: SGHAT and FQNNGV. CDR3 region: CASSLLWTSGRAGELFF. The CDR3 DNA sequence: TGTGCCAGCAGCCTACTTTGGACTAGCGGGAGGGCCGGGGAGCTGTTTTTT.

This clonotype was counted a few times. The CDR3 here is CASLRGGMSNQPQHF. The CDR3 DNA follows: TGTGCCAGTTTGAGGGGGGGTATGAGCAATCAGCCCCAGCATTTT. The rearrangement uses TRBV28 and TRBJ1-5, with D perhaps matching TRBD1 (6 bases). Germline V gene sequence: CDR1 MDHEN, CDR2 SYDVKM. Trimming stripped 9 bases from V and 1 base from J, with 16 bases between. The CDR3 spans 15 residues. Combining the CDR3 with reference TRBV28 and TRBJ1-5 gives the whole variable domain DVKVTQSSRYLVKRTGEKVFLECVQDMDHENMFWYRQDPGLGLRLIYFSYDVKMKEKGDIPEGYSVSREKKERFSLILESASTNQTSMYLCASLRGGMSNQPQHFGDGTRLSIL.

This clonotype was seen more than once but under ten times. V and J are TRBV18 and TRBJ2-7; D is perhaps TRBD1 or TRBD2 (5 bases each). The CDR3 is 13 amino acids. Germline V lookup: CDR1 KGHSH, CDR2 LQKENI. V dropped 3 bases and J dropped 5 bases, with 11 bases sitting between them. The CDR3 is CASSPTWGNEQYF. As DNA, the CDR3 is TGTGCCAGCTCACCGACATGGGGGAACGAGCAGTACTTC.

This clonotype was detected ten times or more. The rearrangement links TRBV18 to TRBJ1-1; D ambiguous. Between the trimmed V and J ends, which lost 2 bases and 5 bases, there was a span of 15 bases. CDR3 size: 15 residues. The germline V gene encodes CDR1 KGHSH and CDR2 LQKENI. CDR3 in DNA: TGTGCCAGCTCACCAGCCGGCCAGAGGAGGACTGAAGCTTTCTTT. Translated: CASSPAGQRRTEAFF.

As DNA, the CDR3 is TGCAGCGTTCTTAACTCTGGGGCCAACGTCCTGACTTTC. As protein: CSVLNSGANVLTF. The chain has TRBV29-1 and TRBJ2-6; D ambiguous. Germline V gives CDR1 SQVTM, CDR2 ANQGSEA. CDR3 length equals 13 residues. V was cut by 5 bases and J by 0 bases, with 5 bases left in between.

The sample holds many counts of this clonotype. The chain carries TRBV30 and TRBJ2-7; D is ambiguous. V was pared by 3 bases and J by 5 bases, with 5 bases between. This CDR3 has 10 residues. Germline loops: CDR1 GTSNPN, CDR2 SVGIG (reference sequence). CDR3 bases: TGTGCCTGGAGCTACGACGAGCAGTACTTC. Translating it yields CAWSYDEQYF.

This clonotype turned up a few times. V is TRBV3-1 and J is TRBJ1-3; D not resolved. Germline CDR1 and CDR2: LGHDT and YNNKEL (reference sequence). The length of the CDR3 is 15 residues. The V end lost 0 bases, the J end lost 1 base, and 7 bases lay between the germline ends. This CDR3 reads CASSQDGGSGNTIYF. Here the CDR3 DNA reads TGTGCCAGCAGCCAAGATGGAGGGTCTGGAAACACCATATATTTT.

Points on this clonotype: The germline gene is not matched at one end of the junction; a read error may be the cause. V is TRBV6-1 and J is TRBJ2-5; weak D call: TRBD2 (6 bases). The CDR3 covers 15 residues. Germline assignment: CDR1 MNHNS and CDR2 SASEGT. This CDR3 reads CASSPISNGGEAQYF. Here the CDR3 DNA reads TGTGCCAGCAGCCCCATATCGAACGGGGGAGAGGCCCAGTACTTC.

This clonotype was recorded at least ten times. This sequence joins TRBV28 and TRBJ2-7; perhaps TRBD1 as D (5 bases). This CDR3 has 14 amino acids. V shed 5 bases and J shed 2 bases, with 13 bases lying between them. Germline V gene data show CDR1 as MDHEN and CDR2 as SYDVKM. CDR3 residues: CASSAPGRAYEQYF. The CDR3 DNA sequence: TGTGCCAGCAGTGCCCCGGGCAGGGCCTACGAGCAGTACTTC.

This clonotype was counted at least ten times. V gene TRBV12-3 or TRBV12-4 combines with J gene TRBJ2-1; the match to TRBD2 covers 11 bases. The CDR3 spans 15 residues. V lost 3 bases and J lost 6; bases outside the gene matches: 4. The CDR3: CASSLLAGGVNEQFF. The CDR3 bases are TGTGCCAGCAGTTTGTTAGCGGGAGGGGTCAATGAGCAGTTCTTC.

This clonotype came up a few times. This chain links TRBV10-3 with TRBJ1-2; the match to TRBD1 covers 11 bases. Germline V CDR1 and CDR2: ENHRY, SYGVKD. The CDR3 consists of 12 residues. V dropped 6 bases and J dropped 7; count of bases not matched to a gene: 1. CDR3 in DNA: TGTGCCATCAGGGGACAGGGGGGTGGCTACACCTTC. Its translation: CAIRGQGGGYTF.

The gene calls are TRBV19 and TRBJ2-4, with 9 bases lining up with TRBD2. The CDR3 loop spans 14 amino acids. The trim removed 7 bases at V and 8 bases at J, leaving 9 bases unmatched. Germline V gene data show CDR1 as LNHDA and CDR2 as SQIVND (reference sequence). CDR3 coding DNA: TGTGCCAGTATAAGCGGGAGGCCGGGGGACATTCAGTACTTC. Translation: CASISGRPGDIQYF. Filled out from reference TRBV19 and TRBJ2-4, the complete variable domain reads DGGITQSPKYLFRKEGQNVTLSCEQNLNHDAMYWYRQDPGQGLRLIYYSQIVNDFQKGDIAEGYSVSREKKESFPLTVTSAQKNPTAFYLCASISGRPGDIQYFGAGTRLSVL.

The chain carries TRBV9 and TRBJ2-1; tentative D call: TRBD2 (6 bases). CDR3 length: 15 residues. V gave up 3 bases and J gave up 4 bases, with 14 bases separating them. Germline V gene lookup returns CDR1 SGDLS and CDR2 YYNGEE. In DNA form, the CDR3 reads TGTGCCAGCAGCGAGGGGATAGCGGTATACAATGAGCAGTTCTTC. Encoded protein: CASSEGIAVYNEQFF.

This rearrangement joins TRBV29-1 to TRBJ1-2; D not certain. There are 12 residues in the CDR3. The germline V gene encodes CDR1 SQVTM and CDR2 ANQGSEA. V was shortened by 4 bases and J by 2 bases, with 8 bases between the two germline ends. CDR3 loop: CSVGYQNYGYTF. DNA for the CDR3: TGCAGCGTTGGTTACCAAAACTATGGCTACACCTTC. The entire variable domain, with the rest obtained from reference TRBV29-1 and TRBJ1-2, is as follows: SAVISQKPSRDICQRGTSLTIQCQVDSQVTMMFWYRQQPGQSLTLIATANQGSEATYESGFVIDKFPISRPNLTFSTLTVSNMSPEDSSIYLCSVGYQNYGYTFGSGTRLTVV.

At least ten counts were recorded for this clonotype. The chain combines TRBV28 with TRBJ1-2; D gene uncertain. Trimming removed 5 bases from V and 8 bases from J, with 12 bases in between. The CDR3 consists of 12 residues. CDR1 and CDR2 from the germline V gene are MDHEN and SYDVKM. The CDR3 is CASSPGMGGYTF. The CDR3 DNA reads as TGTGCCAGCAGTCCCGGAATGGGGGGCTACACCTTC.

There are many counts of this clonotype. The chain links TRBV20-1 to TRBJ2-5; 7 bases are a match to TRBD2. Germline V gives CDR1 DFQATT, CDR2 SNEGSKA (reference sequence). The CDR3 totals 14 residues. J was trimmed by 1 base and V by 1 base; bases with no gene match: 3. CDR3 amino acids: CSARALALQETQYF. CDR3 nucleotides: TGCAGTGCTAGAGCACTAGCGCTCCAAGAGACCCAGTACTTC.

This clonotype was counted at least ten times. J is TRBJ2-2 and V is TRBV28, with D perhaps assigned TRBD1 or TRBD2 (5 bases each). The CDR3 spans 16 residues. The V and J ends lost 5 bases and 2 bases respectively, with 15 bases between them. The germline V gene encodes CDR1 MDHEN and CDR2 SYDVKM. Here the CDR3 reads CASSLGEIRNTGELFF. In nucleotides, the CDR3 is TGTGCCAGCAGTCTAGGGGAGATCCGAAACACCGGGGAGCTGTTTTTT.

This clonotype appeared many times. Written as DNA, the CDR3 is TGTGCCTGGACGGGCGGTGGGGGAGGCAATGAGCAGTTCTTC. The encoded protein is CAWTGGGGGNEQFF. V and J are TRBV30 and TRBJ2-1, with D maybe TRBD2 (6 bases). The CDR3 loop spans 14 amino acids. Germline V gene sequence: CDR1 GTSNPN, CDR2 SVGIG (reference sequence). V dropped 4 bases and J dropped 6 bases, with 16 bases sitting between them.

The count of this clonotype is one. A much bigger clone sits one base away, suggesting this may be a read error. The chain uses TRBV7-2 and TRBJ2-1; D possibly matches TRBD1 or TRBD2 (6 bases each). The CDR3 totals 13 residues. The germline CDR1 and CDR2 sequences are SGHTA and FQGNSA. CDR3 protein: CASSLRDNNEQLF. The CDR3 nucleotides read TGTGCCAGCAGCTTGCGGGACAACAATGAGCAGCTCTTC.

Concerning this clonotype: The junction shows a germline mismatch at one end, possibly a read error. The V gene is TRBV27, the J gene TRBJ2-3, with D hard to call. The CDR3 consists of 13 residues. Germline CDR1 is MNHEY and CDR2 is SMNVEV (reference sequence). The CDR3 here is CPSRLGNTDTHYF. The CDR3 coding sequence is TGTCCCAGCCGATTAGGAAACACAGATACGCACTATTTT.

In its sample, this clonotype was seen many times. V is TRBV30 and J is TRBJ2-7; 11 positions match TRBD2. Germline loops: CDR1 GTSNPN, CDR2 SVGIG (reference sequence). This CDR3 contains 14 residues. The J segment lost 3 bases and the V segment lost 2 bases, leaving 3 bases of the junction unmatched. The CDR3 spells CAWSTSGRHYEQYF. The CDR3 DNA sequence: TGTGCCTGGAGTACTAGCGGGAGACACTACGAGCAGTACTTC.

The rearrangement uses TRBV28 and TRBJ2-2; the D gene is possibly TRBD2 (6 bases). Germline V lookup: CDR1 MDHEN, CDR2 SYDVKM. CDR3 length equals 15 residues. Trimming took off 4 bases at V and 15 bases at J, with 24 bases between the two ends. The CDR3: CASSSPATFGRELFF. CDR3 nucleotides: TGTGCCAGCAGTTCCCCCGCAACCTTCGGGCGGGAATTGTTTTTT.